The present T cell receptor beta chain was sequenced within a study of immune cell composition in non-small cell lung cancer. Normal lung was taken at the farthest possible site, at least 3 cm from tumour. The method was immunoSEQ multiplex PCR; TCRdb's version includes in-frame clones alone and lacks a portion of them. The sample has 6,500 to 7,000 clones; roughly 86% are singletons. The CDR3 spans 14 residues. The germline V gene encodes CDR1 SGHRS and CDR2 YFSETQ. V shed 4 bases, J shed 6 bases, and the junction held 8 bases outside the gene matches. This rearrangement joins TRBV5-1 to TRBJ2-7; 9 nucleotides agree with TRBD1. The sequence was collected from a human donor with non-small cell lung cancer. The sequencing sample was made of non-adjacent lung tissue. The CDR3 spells CASSLRTGVGEQYF. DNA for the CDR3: TGCGCCAGCAGCCTCCGGACAGGGGTAGGCGAGCAGTACTTC.